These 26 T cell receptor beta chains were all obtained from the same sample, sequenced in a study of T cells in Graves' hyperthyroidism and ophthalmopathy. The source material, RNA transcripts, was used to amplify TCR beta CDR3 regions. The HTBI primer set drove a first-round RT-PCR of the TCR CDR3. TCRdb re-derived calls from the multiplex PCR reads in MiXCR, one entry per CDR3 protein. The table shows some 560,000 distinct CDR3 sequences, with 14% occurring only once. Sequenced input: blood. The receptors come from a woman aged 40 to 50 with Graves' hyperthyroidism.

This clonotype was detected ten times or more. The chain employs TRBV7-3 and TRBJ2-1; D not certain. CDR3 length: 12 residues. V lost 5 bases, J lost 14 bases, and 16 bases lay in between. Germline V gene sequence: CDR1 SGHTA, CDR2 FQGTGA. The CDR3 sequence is CASSPPSSVKFF. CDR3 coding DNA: TGTGCCAGCAGCCCCCCGTCCAGCGTCAAGTTCTTC.

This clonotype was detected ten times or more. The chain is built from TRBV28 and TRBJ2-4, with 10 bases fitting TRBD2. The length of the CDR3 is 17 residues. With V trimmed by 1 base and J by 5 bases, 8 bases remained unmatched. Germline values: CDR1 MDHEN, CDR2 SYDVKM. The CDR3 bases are TGTGCCAGCAGTTTATTCGGAGCGGGAGGGCCCGAAAACATTCAGTACTTC. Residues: CASSLFGAGGPENIQYF.

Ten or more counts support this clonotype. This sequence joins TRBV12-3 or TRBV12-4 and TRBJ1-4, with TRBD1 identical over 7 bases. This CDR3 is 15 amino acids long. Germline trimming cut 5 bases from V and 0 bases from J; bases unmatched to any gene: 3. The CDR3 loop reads CASSAGTATNEKLFF. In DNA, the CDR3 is TGTGCCAGCAGTGCAGGGACAGCAACTAATGAAAAACTGTTTTTT.

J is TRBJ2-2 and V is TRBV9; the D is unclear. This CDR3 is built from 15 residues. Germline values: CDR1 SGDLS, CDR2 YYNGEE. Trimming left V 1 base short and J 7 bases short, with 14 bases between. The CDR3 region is CASSVYGRTDGELFF. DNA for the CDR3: TGTGCCAGCAGCGTATACGGCAGGACGGACGGGGAGCTGTTTTTT. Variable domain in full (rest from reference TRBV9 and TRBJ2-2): DSGVTQTPKHLITATGQRVTLRCSPRSGDLSVYWYQQSLDQGLQFLIQYYNGEERAKGNILERFSAQQFPDLHSELNLSSLELGDSALYFCASSVYGRTDGELFFGEGSRLTVL.

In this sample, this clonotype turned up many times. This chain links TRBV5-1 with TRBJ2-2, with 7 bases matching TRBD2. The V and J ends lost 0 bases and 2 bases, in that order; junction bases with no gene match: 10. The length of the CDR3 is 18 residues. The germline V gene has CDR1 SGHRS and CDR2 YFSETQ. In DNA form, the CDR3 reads TGCGCCAGCAGCTTGGCCTTCGCGGGACTATATAACACCGGGGAGCTGTTTTTT. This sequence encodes CASSLAFAGLYNTGELFF.

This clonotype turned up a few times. The chain's CDR3 is CASSYSSIGTGANVLTF. CDR3 coding DNA: TGTGCCAGCAGTTACTCAAGCATAGGGACCGGGGCCAACGTCCTGACTTTC. J is TRBJ2-6 and V is TRBV6-5; either TRBD1 or TRBD2 may fit D (5 bases each). V was shortened by 0 bases and J by 4 bases, with 13 bases between the two germline ends. CDR3 length: 17 amino acids. Germline V gene lookup returns CDR1 MNHEY and CDR2 SVGAGI.

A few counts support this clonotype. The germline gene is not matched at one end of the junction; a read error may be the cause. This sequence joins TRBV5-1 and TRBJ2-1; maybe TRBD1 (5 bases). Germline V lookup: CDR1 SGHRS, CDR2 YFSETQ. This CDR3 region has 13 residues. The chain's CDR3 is CASNLDIYNEQFF. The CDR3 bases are TGCGCCAGCAACTTGGACATCTACAATGAGCAGTTCTTC.

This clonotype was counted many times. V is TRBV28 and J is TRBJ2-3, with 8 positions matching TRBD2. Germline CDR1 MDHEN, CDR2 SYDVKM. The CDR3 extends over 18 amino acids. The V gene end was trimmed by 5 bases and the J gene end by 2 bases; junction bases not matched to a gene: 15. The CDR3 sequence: CASSIPATRAGATDTQYF. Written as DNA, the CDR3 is TGTGCCAGCAGTATCCCCGCGACTAGAGCGGGAGCCACAGATACGCAGTATTTT. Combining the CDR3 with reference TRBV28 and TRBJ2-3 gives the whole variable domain DVKVTQSSRYLVKRTGEKVFLECVQDMDHENMFWYRQDPGLGLRLIYFSYDVKMKEKGDIPEGYSVSREKKERFSLILESASTNQTSMYLCASSIPATRAGATDTQYFGPGTRLTVL.

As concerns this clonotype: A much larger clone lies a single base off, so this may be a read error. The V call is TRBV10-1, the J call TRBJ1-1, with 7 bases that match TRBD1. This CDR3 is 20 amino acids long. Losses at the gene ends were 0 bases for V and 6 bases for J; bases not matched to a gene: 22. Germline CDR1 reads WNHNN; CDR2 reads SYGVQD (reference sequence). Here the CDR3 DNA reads TGCGCCAGCAGTGAGTCACGCCGGCCCAGGGGGATTAGGTGGGACGCTGAAGCTTTCTTT. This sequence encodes CASSESRRPRGIRWDAEAFF.

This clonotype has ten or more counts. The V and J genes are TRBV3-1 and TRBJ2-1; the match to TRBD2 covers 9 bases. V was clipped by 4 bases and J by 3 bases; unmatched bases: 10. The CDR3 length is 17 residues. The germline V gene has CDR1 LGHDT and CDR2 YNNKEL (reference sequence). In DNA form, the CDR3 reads TGTGCCAGCAGCCCCCATCACAGCGGGAGGAGCTACAATGAGCAGTTCTTC. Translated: CASSPHHSGRSYNEQFF.

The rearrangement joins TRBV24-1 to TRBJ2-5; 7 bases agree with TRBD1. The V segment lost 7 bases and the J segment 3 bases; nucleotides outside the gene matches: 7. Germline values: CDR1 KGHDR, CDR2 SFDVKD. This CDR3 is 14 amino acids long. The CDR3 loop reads CATSEPDREETQYF. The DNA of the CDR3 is TGTGCCACCAGCGAACCAGACAGGGAAGAGACCCAGTACTTC.

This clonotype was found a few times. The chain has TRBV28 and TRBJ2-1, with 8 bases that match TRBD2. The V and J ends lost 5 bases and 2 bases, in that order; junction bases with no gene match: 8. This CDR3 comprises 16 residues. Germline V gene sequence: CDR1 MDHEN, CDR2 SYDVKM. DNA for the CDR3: TGTGCCAGCAGTATAGCGGGACTGAATCCCTACAATGAGCAGTTCTTC. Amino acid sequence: CASSIAGLNPYNEQFF.

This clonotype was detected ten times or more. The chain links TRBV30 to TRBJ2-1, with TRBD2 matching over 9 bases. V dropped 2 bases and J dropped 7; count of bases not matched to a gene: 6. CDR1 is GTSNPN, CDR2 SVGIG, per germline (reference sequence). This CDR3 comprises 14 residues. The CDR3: CAWSLAGSFNEQFF. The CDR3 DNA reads TGTGCCTGGAGTCTAGCGGGGTCGTTTAATGAGCAGTTCTTC.

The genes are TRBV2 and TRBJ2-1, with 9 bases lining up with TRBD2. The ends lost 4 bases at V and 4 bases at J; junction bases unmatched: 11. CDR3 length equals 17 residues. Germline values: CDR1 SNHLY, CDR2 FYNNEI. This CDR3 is CASSAGAGGPFYNEQFF. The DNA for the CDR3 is TGTGCCAGCAGTGCGGGGGCGGGAGGGCCCTTTTACAATGAGCAGTTCTTC.

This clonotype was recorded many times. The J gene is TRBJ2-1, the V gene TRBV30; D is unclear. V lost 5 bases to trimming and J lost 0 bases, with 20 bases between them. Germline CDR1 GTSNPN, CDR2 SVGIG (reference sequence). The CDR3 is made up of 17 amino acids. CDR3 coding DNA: TGTGCCTGGGGGCAACTTTTGGGTCCCAGCTCCTACAATGAGCAGTTCTTC. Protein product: CAWGQLLGPSSYNEQFF.

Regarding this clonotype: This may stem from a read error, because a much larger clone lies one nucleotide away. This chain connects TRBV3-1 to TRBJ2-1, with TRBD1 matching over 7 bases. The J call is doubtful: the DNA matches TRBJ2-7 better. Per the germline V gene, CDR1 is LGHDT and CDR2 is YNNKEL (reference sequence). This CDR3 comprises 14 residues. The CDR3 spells CASSQRDRINEQYF. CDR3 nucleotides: TGTGCCAGCAGCCAACGGGACAGAATCAATGAGCAGTACTTC.

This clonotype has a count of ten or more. The CDR3, as DNA: TGCAGCGCAGGACTAGCGGATGCCTACAATGAGCAGTTCTTC. As protein: CSAGLADAYNEQFF. This chain joins TRBV29-1 and TRBJ2-1; the match to TRBD2 covers 10 bases. There are 14 residues in the CDR3. J was trimmed by 2 bases and V by 7 bases; bases with no gene match: 5. The germline gives CDR1 SQVTM, CDR2 ANQGSEA.

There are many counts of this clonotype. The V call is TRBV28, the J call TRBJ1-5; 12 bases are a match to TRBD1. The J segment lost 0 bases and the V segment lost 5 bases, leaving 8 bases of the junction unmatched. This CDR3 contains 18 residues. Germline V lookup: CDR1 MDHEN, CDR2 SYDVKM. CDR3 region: CASSPPGQGAHSNQPQHF. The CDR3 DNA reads TGTGCCAGCAGTCCCCCGGGACAGGGGGCGCATAGCAATCAGCCCCAGCATTTT.

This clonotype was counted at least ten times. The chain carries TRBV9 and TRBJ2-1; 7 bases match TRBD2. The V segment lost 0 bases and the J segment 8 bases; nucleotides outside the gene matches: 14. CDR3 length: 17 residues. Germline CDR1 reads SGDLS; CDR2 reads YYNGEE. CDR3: CASSVEGREAGEDEQFF. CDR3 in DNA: TGTGCCAGCAGCGTAGAAGGTCGGGAGGCTGGCGAAGATGAGCAGTTCTTC.

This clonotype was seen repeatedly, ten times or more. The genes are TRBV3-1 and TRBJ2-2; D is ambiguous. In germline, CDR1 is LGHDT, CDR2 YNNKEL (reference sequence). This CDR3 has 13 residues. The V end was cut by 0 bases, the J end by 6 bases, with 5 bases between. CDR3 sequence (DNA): TGTGCCAGCAGCCAAGAAATCTCCGGGGAGCTGTTTTTT. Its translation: CASSQEISGELFF.

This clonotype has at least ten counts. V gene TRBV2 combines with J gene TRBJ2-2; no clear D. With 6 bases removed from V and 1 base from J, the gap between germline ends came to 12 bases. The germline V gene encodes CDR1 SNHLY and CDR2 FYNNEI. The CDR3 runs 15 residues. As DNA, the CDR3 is TGTGCCAGCAGGGATGACCGATGGAACACCGGGGAGCTGTTTTTT. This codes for CASRDDRWNTGELFF.

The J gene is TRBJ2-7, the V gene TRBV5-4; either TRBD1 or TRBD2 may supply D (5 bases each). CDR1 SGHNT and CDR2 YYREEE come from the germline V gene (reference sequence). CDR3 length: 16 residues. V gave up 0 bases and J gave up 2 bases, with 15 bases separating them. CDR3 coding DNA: TGTGCCAGCAGCTTGGCCGGGGACCTTGGGGCCTACGAGCAGTACTTC. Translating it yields CASSLAGDLGAYEQYF.

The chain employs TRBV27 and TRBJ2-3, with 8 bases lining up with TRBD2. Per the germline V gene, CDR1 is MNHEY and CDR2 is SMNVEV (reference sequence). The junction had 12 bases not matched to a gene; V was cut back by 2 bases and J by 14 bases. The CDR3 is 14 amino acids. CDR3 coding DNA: TGTGCCAGCAGTTTAAGTGTCGGGAGGGTGAATCTGTATTTT. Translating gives CASSLSVGRVNLYF.

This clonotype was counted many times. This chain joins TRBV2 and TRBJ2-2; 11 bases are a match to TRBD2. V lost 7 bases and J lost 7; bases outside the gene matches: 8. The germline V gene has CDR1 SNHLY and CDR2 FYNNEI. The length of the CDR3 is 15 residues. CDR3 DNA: TGTGCCAGCACCCCGGGACTAGCGGAGTTCGGGGAGCTGTTTTTT. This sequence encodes CASTPGLAEFGELFF.

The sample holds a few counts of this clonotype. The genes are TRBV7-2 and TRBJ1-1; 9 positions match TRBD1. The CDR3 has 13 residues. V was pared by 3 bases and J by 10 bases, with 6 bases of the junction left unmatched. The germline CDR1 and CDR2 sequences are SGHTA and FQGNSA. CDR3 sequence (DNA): TGTGCCAGCAGCTTCGGGGGGGACAGGGCAGCTTTCTTT. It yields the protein CASSFGGDRAAFF.

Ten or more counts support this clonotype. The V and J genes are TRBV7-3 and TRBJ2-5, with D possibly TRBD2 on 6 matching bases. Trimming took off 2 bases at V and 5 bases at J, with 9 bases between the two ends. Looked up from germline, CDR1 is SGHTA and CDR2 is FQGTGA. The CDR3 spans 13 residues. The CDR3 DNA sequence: TGTGCCAGCAGCTTACACGGGACTGAGACCCAGTACTTC. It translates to CASSLHGTETQYF.